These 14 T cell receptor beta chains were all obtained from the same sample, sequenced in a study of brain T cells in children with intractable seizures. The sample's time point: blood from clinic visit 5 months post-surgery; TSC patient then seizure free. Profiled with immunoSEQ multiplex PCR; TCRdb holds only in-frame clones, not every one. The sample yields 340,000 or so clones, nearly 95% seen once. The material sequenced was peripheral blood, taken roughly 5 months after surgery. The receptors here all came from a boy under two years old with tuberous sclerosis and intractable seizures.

CDR3 nucleotides: TGTGCCTGGAGTGTACAGGTACAGGGGGCGTACGAGCAGTACTTC. Protein: CAWSVQVQGAYEQYF. The chain carries TRBV30 and TRBJ2-7, with 9 positions matching TRBD1. The V segment lost 0 bases and the J segment 4 bases; nucleotides outside the gene matches: 7. Germline assignment: CDR1 GTSNPN and CDR2 SVGIG (reference sequence). This CDR3 has 15 residues.

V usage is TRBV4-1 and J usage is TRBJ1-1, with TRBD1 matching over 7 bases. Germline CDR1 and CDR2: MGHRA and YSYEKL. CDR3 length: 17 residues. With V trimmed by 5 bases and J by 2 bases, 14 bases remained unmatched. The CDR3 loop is CASSSPLDRASNTEAFF. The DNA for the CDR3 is TGCGCCAGCAGCTCCCCGTTAGACAGGGCAAGCAACACTGAAGCTTTCTTT.

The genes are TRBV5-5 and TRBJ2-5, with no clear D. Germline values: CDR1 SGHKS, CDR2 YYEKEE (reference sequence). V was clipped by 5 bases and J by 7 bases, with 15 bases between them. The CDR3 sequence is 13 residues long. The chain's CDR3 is CASSLTDSGTQYF. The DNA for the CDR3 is TGTGCCAGCAGTCTTACTGATTCTGGGACCCAGTACTTC.

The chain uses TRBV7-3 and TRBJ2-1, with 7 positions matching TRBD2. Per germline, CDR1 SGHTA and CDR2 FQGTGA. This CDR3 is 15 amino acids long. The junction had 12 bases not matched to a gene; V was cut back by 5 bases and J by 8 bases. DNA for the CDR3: TGTGCCAGCAGCCCTAGCGGAGGGAAGTTCGATGAGCAGTTCTTC. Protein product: CASSPSGGKFDEQFF. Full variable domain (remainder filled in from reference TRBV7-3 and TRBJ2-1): GAGVSQTPSNKVTEKGKYVELRCDPISGHTALYWYRQSLGQGPEFLIYFQGTGAADDSGLPNDRFFAVRPEGSVSTLKIQRTERGDSAVYLCASSPSGGKFDEQFFGPGTRLTVL.

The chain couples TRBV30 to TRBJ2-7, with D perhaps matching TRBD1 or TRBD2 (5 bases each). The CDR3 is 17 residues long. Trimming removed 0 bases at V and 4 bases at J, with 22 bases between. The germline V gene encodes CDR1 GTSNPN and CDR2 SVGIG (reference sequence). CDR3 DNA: TGTGCCTGGAGTGTATTGGGGTTGAGGGGTATGAAGTACGAGCAGTACTTC. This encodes CAWSVLGLRGMKYEQYF.

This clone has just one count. CDR3 in amino acids: CASTLLGGTGELFF. The CDR3 nucleotides read TGTGCCAGCACCCTACTGGGGGGGACCGGGGAGCTGTTTTTT. The rearrangement links TRBV27 to TRBJ2-2; TRBD2 matches 7 bases. Germline CDR1 is MNHEY and CDR2 is SMNVEV (reference sequence). The CDR3 has 14 residues. With 7 bases clipped from V and 5 bases from J, the junction kept 7 bases outside the gene matches.

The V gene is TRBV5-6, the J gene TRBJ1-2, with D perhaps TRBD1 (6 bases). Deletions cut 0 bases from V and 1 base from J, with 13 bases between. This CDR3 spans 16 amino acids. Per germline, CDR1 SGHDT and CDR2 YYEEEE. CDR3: CASSLEGGSLNYGYTF. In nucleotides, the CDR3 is TGTGCCAGCAGCTTGGAGGGGGGGTCCCTTAACTATGGCTACACCTTC. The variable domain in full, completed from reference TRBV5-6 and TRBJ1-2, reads DAGVTQSPTHLIKTRGQQVTLRCSPKSGHDTVSWYQQALGQGPQFIFQYYEEEERQRGNFPDRFSGHQFPNYSSELNVNALLLGDSALYLCASSLEGGSLNYGYTFGSGTRLTVV.

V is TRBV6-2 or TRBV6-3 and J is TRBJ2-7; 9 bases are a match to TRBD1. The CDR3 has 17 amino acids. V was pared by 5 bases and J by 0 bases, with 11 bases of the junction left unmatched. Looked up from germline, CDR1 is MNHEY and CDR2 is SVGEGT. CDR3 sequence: CASSRNRGLADSYEQYF. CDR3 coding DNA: TGTGCCAGCAGTAGGAACAGGGGGCTAGCGGACTCCTACGAGCAGTACTTC.

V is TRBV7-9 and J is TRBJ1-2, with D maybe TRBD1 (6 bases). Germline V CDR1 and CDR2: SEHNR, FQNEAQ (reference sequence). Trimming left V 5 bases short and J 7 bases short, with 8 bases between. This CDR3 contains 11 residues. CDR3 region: CASSPQGGYTF. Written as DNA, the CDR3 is TGTGCCAGCAGCCCACAGGGTGGCTACACCTTC.

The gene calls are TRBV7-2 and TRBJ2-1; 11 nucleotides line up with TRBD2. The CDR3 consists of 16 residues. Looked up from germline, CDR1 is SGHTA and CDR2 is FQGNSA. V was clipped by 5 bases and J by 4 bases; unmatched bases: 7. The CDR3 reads CASSPRLAGSYNEQFF. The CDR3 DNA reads TGTGCCAGCAGCCCAAGACTAGCGGGGAGTTACAATGAGCAGTTCTTC.

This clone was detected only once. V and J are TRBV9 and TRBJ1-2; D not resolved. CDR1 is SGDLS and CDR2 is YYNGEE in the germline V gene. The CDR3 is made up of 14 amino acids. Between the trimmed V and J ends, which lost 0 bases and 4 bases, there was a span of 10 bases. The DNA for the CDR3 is TGTGCCAGCAGCGTAGGAGATAACTCCTATGGCTACACCTTC. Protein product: CASSVGDNSYGYTF.

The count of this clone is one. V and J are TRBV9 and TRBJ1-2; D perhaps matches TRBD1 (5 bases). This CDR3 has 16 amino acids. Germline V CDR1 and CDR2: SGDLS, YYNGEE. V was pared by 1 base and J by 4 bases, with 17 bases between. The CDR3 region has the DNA TGTGCCAGCAGCGTAACGGTGAAAGGACACCTCTATGGCTACACCTTC. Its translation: CASSVTVKGHLYGYTF.

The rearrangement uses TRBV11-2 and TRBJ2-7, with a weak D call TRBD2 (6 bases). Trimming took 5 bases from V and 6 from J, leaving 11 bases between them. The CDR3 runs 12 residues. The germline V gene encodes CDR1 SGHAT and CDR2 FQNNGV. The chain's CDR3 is CASSRAGTEQYF. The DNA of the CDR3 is TGTGCCAGCAGCCGGGCGGGGACCGAGCAGTACTTC.

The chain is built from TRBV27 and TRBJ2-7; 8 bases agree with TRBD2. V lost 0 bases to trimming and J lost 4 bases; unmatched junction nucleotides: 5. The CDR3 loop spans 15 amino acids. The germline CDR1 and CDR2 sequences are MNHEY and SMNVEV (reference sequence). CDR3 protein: CASSLSSGSPYEQYF. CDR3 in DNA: TGTGCCAGCAGTTTATCGAGCGGGAGTCCATACGAGCAGTACTTC.